This T cell receptor (beta chain) was identified in a study of T cell responses to AZD1222 COVID-19 vaccine (dated by TCRdb to about 2021). Notes on the research overall: TCR sequencing was performed for roughly 250 trial participants, of whom around 200 were given two doses of AZD1222 and some 26 were given two doses of MenACWY control vaccine. Trial participants were enrolled into age subgroups of 18-55, 56-69 and 70-plus years, which contained around 150, 28 and 57 TCR-sequenced participants, respectively.

The CDR3 regions of human TCRbeta chains were analyzed by immunosequencing. The study's own analysis went as follows. TCRs in the repertoires were matched against a reference library of SARS-CoV-2-specific TCRs that had been generated with the MIRA antigen-specificity platform. Breadth was defined as the fraction of unique TCRs that were SARS-CoV-2-associated, and depth was defined as the fraction of total T cells that were SARS-CoV-2-associated. Using the MIRA data, each spike-specific TCR was assigned both to the spike region to which the TCR was reactive and to a CD4 or CD8 class. Log10-transformed breadth and depth values were compared by one-way ANOVA with Sidak's multiple comparisons tests. The immuneACCESS repertoire file appears here via TCRdb, limited to in-frame rearrangements. These files lack a portion of the clones; in checked studies, under half of the deficit traces to unresolved V genes, and the cause of the others is not known. That table gives V, J and clone size, and the DNA gave D and trimming. A total of approximately 180,000 clones appear in this sample, about 93% of them only once. The top ten constitute roughly 1% of the sample.

The paper as a whole reports these results and caveats: Vaccine-associated CD4 TCRs spanned the whole spike protein, with dominant responses in regions 160-218 and 743-854. Spike-specific TCR breadth and depth rose significantly after two AZD1222 doses compared with day 0 and with MenACWY recipients. Because no day 14 peak-response samples were available, repertoires were characterized only after the peak T cell response. The 56-69-year group was small, and its depth increase did not reach significance, likely because of low power. Participants were mostly white British, with more females than males. The authors suggested clonal diversity may have been underestimated. Conclusions about previously exposed vaccinees are limited because only six or seven AZD1222 recipients were SARS-CoV-2 seropositive at baseline. Reportedly, almost half of the unique spike-specific TCRs recognized epitopes lying outside the regions that are mutated in the B.1.351 and B.1.1.7 variants.

On this clone: Its antigen is unknown. The sample holds no much larger clone one base away, and base qualities are not on file.

What this sample's time point label stands for: about 28 days (+/-7) after the second vaccine dose. Per the publication, the treatment or condition label means: meningococcal conjugate vaccine given as trial control. Vaccinee samples came from UK trials COV001 and COV002, including a single-blind randomized controlled phase 2/3 trial of AZD1222 (ChAdOx1 nCoV-19) in healthy adults. Trial participant PBMC samples were collected at day 0 and day 28 after the second dose for TCRbeta chain sequencing. The source material was peripheral blood, sampled 28 days after the second dose of the MenACWY control vaccine. The sequence came from an adult who received the MenACWY meningococcal vaccine as a control.

Here the CDR3 is given as CASSLNGEQYF. The nucleotide sequence is TGTGCCAGCAGCTTAAACGGCGAGCAGTACTTC. The receptor chain draws on TRBV13 and TRBJ2-7; the D gene is not confidently resolved. CDR1 and CDR2 were assigned from the germline V gene (reference sequence) as PRHDT and FYEKMQ. From the cysteine up to the phenylalanine, the CDR3 has a length of 11 residues. Of the read, only the CDR3 DNA is kept; its 33 bases are in frame from base 1. V drops 2 bases and J drops 6 bases, leaving 5 bases in between.